This is a list of T cell receptor beta chains from one sample in a study of T cells in Graves' hyperthyroidism and ophthalmopathy. Each CDR3 protein is one row after TCRdb ran MiXCR on the multiplex PCR reads. Found here are tens of thousands of distinct CDR3 sequences, 53% of them singletons; the top ten hold approximately 3.3%. The sequenced material came from blood. The source of these receptors is an older woman with Graves' ophthalmopathy. Both conserved end residues are part of each CDR3. D genes are given only for firm matches.

TRBV6-2/TRBV6-3,.,TRBJ1-1,CASSYVGPGTEAFF
TRBV9,.,TRBJ2-2,CASSVGLSSGLANTGELFF
TRBV2,.,TRBJ2-2,CASSEDGGTGELFF
TRBV15,.,TRBJ2-6,CATRGAGGFSGANVLTF
TRBV10-3,TRBD1,TRBJ2-1,CASSLIGRTGGDEQFF
TRBV6-6,.,TRBJ1-5,CASSILGAMASNQPQHF
TRBV9,TRBD2,TRBJ2-1,CASSDRLAGENEQFF
TRBV2,TRBD2,TRBJ2-1,CASSPRTSGTYNEQFF
TRBV6-2/TRBV6-3,.,TRBJ2-6,CASSYSNSGANVLTF
TRBV6-5,.,TRBJ2-7,CASSYGLTYEQYF
TRBV29-1,.,TRBJ1-4,CSVGSGEKLFF
TRBV28,TRBD1,TRBJ2-7,CASIKTGNAYEQYF
TRBV6-1,TRBD1,TRBJ1-6,CASSFNPQGDSPLHF
TRBV2,.,TRBJ2-7,CASSEPGLTIQEQYF
TRBV6-1,.,TRBJ2-7,CASSEALGGTYEQYF